The present entry profiles one T cell receptor (beta chain) with its context. Its antigen is as yet unknown. This sample is part of a study of T cell repertoires in cytomegalovirus infection. Overall study: Public TCR beta signatures marked donors with CMV infection and the matching HLA.

Study-level points and caveats: Totalled public TCR beta family frequency picked out people who carried CMV plus the relevant HLA.

TCRdb itself ran the reads through MiXCR, one entry per CDR3 protein. The sample shows almost 550,000 distinct CDR3 sequences, more than 15% of them seen only once. Germline V gene data show CDR1 as LGHDT and CDR2 as YNNKEL (reference sequence). The CDR3 loop spans 15 amino acids. Trimming at V came to 0 bases and at J to 3 bases, leaving 4 bases not matched to a gene. Sequenced material: CD8+ T cells from PBMCs. The chain is built from TRBV3-1 and TRBJ2-7, with 8 bases that match TRBD2. The sequence was collected from a human donor in good health (CMV status not recorded). Some clones in this sample may be carry-over from other donors' samples. Written as DNA, the CDR3 is TGTGCCAGCAGCCAAGATCCCAGCGGGGGCTACGAGCAGTACTTC. It yields the protein CASSQDPSGGYEQYF.